Below are 5 T cell receptor beta chains sequenced from a single sample in a study of monozygotic twins with inflammatory bowel disease. TCRdb reprocessed the 5' RACE reads; each CDR3 protein has one entry and no DNA is given. This table lists about 160,000 distinct CDR3 sequences. Sequenced sample: blood. The receptors were gathered from a human donor with ulcerative colitis or Crohn's disease, or a healthy co-twin of an affected twin (not recorded which).

The V gene is TRBV12-3 or TRBV12-4, the J gene TRBJ2-3; TCRdb calls TRBD1, which cannot be checked without DNA. CDR3 length: 13 amino acids. CDR3 residues: CASSFGGSDTQYF.

The CDR3 region is CASSFRRIPNTEAFF. V gene TRBV12-3 or TRBV12-4 combines with J gene TRBJ1-1. CDR3 length: 15 residues.

The gene calls are TRBV5-4 and TRBJ2-5; TCRdb designates TRBD1, a call that cannot be tested without DNA. The CDR3 loop spans 15 amino acids. Germline CDR1 and CDR2: SGHNT and YYREEE (reference sequence). CDR3 residues: CASSLGGQGRKTQYF.

The gene calls are TRBV20-1 and TRBJ2-7; TCRdb's D call, TRBD1, is unchecked because there is no DNA. Germline V gene lookup returns CDR1 DFQATT and CDR2 SNEGSKA (reference sequence). CDR3 length: 11 residues. The CDR3 sequence: CSAPRVDEQYF.

This rearrangement joins TRBV5-5 to TRBJ1-1. Per germline, CDR1 SGHKS and CDR2 YYEKEE (reference sequence). The CDR3 has 16 residues. The chain's CDR3 is CASSLEQLLPNTEAFF.